The clone carrying this T cell receptor beta chain was picked up one time. Its target is not known. The data originate from a study of CD8 T cells in Susac syndrome. Study details: Blood was drawn from patients with Susac syndrome. At that point, they were therapy-naive, on corticosteroids, or on intravenous immunoglobulin alone. Regarding the study as a whole: The number of Susac-specific public clones found was roughly 16 in total CD8+ repertoires and a few in CD8+ TEMRA repertoires.

Random hexamers were used to reverse transcribe an amount of about 0.5 to 1 ug RNA. The immunoSEQ assay covered 54 Vbeta and 13 Jbeta segments for CDR3. A single record per CDR3 protein comes from TCRdb applying MiXCR to the immunoSEQ multiplex PCR reads. Of some 140,000 distinct CDR3 sequences in the sample, 95% were seen once. The TEMRA cells underwent FACS enrichment, while the CD8+ and CD4+ T cells underwent negative isolation. This CDR3 comprises 16 residues. In germline, CDR1 is SQVTM, CDR2 ANQGSEA. V lost 5 bases, J lost 0 bases, and 8 bases stayed unmatched. What was sequenced was CD8+ T cells from PBMCs. This clonotype originated in a human donor with Susac syndrome. The chain is built from TRBV29-1 and TRBJ2-4; the match to TRBD2 covers 9 bases. The CDR3 here is CSVFLAGPLAKNIQYF. CDR3 in DNA: TGCAGCGTTTTCCTAGCGGGACCTCTAGCCAAAAACATTCAGTACTTC.